This T cell receptor (beta chain) stems from a study of early T cells in non-severe SARS-CoV-2 infection. Individually, cDNA molecules had unique molecular identifiers attached to them. TCRdb processed the 5' RACE reads anew with MiXCR; each CDR3 protein has one entry. This sample carries 50,000 to 65,000 distinct CDR3 sequences, roughly 21% of them seen once, and the ten largest clones take approximately 17%. In its sample, this clonotype was seen many times. The CDR3 is 15 amino acids. Sequenced material: whole blood, taken at baseline. The rearrangement links TRBV21-1 to TRBJ2-7. TRBV21-1 is annotated as a pseudogene. The sequence came from an adult who was a healthcare worker with PCR-confirmed SARS-CoV-2 infection or an uninfected control (not recorded which). CDR3 region: CASYNATLAAYEQYF. The CDR3 DNA is TGTGCCAGCTACAACGCGACACTTGCCGCCTACGAGCAGTACTTC.